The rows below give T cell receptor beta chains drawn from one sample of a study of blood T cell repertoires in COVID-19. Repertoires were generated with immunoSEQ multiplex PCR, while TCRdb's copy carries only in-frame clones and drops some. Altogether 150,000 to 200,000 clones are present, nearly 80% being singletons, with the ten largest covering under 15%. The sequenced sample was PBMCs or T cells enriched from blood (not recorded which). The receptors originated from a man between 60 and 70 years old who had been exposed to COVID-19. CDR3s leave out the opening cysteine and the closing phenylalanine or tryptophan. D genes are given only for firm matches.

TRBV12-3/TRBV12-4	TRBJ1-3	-	ASRPRLADTIY
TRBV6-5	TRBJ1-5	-	ASSYSGASNQPQH
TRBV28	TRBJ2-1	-	ASKPSSYNEQF
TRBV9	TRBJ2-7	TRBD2	ASSVAGGGEQY
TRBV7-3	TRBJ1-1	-	ASSLAFRRNTEAF
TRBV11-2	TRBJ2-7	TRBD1	ASSLGQGPTYEQY
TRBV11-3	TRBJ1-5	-	ASSPRGVQPQH
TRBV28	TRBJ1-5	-	ASRLKSGNQPQH
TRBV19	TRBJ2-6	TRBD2	ASSPGLAGGLGANVLT
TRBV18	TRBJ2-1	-	ASSIYNEQF
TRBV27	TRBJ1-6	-	ASSSTGSSYNSPLH
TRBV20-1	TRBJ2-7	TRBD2	SASPSGPSYEQY
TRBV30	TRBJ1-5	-	AWSFSPGVLNQPQH
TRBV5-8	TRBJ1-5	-	ASSSYTRGLQPQH
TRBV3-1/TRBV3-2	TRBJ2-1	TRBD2	ASSQGVRGLAGGYNEQF
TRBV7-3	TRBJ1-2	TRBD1	ASSSTGLGYT